This T cell receptor beta chain was found in a study of T cell responses to AZD1222 COVID-19 vaccine. Study conclusions and caveats: Among AZD1222 vaccinees, only six were seropositive at baseline. Donors were largely white British and mainly female; clonal diversity was possibly underestimated.

The data were produced by immunoSEQ multiplex PCR, yet TCRdb's version contains in-frame clones alone and is incomplete. Counted here are some 180,000 clones, 91% occurring once; the ten biggest clones make up approximately 1.7%. Germline-derived CDR1 and CDR2 are SGHRS and YFSETQ. Trimming stripped 4 bases from V and 5 bases from J, with 18 bases between. This CDR3 comprises 16 residues. Details on this clone: Antigen unknown.

Pooled in the analysis were second doses at about 4 or about 12 weeks. This clonotype originated in an adult who received the AZD1222 COVID-19 vaccine. This chain connects TRBV5-1 to TRBJ2-2; weak D call: TRBD2 (7 bases). The specimen comprised peripheral blood, sampled 28 days after the second AZD1222 dose. The CDR3 nucleotides are TGCGCCAGCAGCGCCCTGTACGGGGGGCGGACCGGGGAGCTGTTTTTT. It specifies CASSALYGGRTGELFF.